Listed here are 8 T cell receptor beta chains from one sample, sequenced in a study of identical twins. TCRdb re-derived calls from the 5' RACE reads in MiXCR, one entry per CDR3 protein. The sample carries around 290,000 distinct CDR3 sequences, 7.5% to 9.5% recorded once. These sequences were also reported in another study, on yellow fever vaccine responses in identical twins.

The specimen sequenced was CD8+ T cells sorted from blood. These receptors originate from a woman in her late teens or twenties in good health.

This clonotype was observed a handful of times. This chain links TRBV5-6 with TRBJ2-7, with 8 bases fitting TRBD2. V shed 0 bases, J shed 4 bases, and the junction held 3 bases outside the gene matches. The germline gives CDR1 SGHDT, CDR2 YYEEEE. CDR3 length equals 14 residues. The CDR3 DNA is TGTGCCAGCAGCTTGGGGACTAGCTATTACGAGCAGTACTTC. Translation gives CASSLGTSYYEQYF. The whole variable domain, filled in from reference TRBV5-6 and TRBJ2-7, reads DAGVTQSPTHLIKTRGQQVTLRCSPKSGHDTVSWYQQALGQGPQFIFQYYEEEERQRGNFPDRFSGHQFPNYSSELNVNALLLGDSALYLCASSLGTSYYEQYFGPGTRLTVT.

This clonotype was counted at least ten times. This chain connects TRBV6-1 to TRBJ2-2; 8 bases are shared with TRBD2. V lost 6 bases, J lost 3 bases, and 3 bases stayed unmatched. The germline CDR1 and CDR2 sequences are MNHNS and SASEGT. This CDR3 contains 14 residues. The CDR3 here is CASRRGEYTGELFF. Written as DNA, the CDR3 is TGTGCCAGCAGGCGGGGGGAATACACCGGGGAGCTGTTTTTT.

This clonotype was picked up a small number of times. V gene TRBV14 combines with J gene TRBJ2-5, with D possibly being TRBD2 (5 bases). This CDR3 is 18 amino acids long. Germline V gives CDR1 SGHDN, CDR2 FVKESK. Trimming stripped 5 bases from V and 0 bases from J, with 22 bases between. CDR3 sequence: CASSGSSQVNIYQETQYF. CDR3 bases: TGTGCCAGCAGCGGGAGTTCCCAGGTGAACATCTACCAAGAGACCCAGTACTTC.

This clonotype came up many times. The chain couples TRBV6-4 to TRBJ2-1; D is unclear. The CDR3 is 11 residues long. The germline V gene has CDR1 MRHNA and CDR2 SNTAGT. Trimming cost V 2 bases and J 8 bases, with 4 bases left between them. The CDR3 nucleotides are TGTGCCAGCAGTGACGGGGATGAGCAGTTCTTC. Its translation is CASSDGDEQFF.

Concerning this clonotype: At one end, the junction sequence differs from germline, possibly due to a read error. The chain couples TRBV10-3 to TRBJ2-5; 9 nucleotides line up with TRBD1. This CDR3 is built from 13 residues. The germline CDR1 and CDR2 sequences are ENHRY and SYGVKD. DNA of the CDR3: TGTGCCATCAGCCTACAGGGGGCCGAGATCCAGTACTTC. Translating gives CAISLQGAEIQYF.

The chain is built from TRBV7-9 and TRBJ2-7, with D unresolved. V lost 5 bases and J lost 3, with 14 bases in between. CDR1 and CDR2 from the germline V gene are SEHNR and FQNEAQ (reference sequence). The CDR3 contains 14 residues. For the CDR3, the DNA is TGTGCCAGCAGCGGTCGTTCCCCGGGCTACGAGCAGTACTTC. Amino acids: CASSGRSPGYEQYF.

The chain links TRBV12-3 or TRBV12-4 to TRBJ2-5, with TRBD2 matching over 7 bases. The CDR3 covers 18 residues. Losses at the gene ends were 3 bases for V and 2 bases for J; bases not matched to a gene: 15. The CDR3 is CASSLRLAVEDGQETQYF. The CDR3 DNA is TGTGCCAGCAGTTTGCGGCTAGCGGTCGAGGATGGGCAAGAGACCCAGTACTTC.

This clonotype was seen repeatedly, ten times or more. J is TRBJ2-3 and V is TRBV5-1, with 13 bases fitting TRBD2. Germline V gene data show CDR1 as SGHRS and CDR2 as YFSETQ. The trim removed 4 bases at V and 2 bases at J, leaving 4 bases unmatched. The length of the CDR3 is 16 residues. This chain's CDR3 is CASSTTSGGLTDTQYF. Written as DNA, the CDR3 is TGCGCCAGCAGCACGACTAGCGGGGGGCTCACAGATACGCAGTATTTT.